These 20 T cell receptor beta chains were sequenced from one sample in a study of cytomegalovirus exposure and HLA in healthy donors. The PCR was carried out with 60 Vbeta primers and 13 Jbeta primers. This table comes from immunoSEQ multiplex PCR, and its TCRdb copy is limited to in-frame clones, with some not included. Of some 110,000 clones in the sample, around 80% were seen once. Sequenced: PBMCs. The receptor set was obtained from a woman aged 40 to 50 in good health and CMV-seronegative.

The chain is built from TRBV28 and TRBJ2-7; 10 positions agree with TRBD1. V lost 10 bases to trimming and J lost 4 bases; unmatched junction nucleotides: 10. The CDR3 covers 14 residues. CDR1 MDHEN and CDR2 SYDVKM come from the germline V gene. The CDR3 bases are TGTGCCACCACGCCGGGGACAGGGGATTACGAGCAGTACTTC. Translated, it gives CATTPGTGDYEQYF.

V gene TRBV9 combines with J gene TRBJ2-2, with a tentative D call TRBD1 (6 bases). Germline CDR1 reads SGDLS; CDR2 reads YYNGEE. The CDR3 length is 14 residues. The V gene lost 9 bases and the J gene lost 0 bases, with 12 bases spanning the gap. The CDR3 loop is CATETGANTGELFF. CDR3 sequence (DNA): TGTGCCACCGAGACAGGAGCGAACACCGGGGAGCTGTTTTTT.

The V gene is TRBV28, the J gene TRBJ2-2; 7 bases match TRBD1. The trim removed 2 bases at V and 1 base at J, leaving 1 base unmatched. Germline CDR1 and CDR2: MDHEN and SYDVKM. This CDR3 is 15 amino acids long. The CDR3 DNA reads TGTGCCAGCAGTTTAGGACAGGTGAACACCGGGGAGCTGTTTTTT. As protein: CASSLGQVNTGELFF.

The CDR3 bases are TGTGCCAGCAGCCAAGATCGGGAGGGGGCTGAGGAGCAGTACTTC. Its translation is CASSQDREGAEEQYF. This rearrangement joins TRBV4-2 to TRBJ2-7; TRBD2 might be the D (8 bases). Germline-derived CDR1 and CDR2 are LGHNA and YNFKEQ. V was shortened by 0 bases and J by 7 bases, with 16 bases between the two germline ends. The CDR3 runs to 15 residues.

This clone was picked up a small number of times. The V gene is TRBV6-5, the J gene TRBJ2-1; possibly TRBD2 for D (5 bases). The CDR3 loop spans 13 amino acids. CDR1 and CDR2 (germline): MNHEY, SVGAGI. V was cut by 2 bases and J by 5 bases, with 7 bases left in between. The CDR3 loop reads CASSYPGNNEQFF. Here the CDR3 DNA reads TGTGCCAGCAGTTACCCCGGGAACAATGAGCAGTTCTTC.

This chain joins TRBV27 and TRBJ2-7; weak D call: TRBD2 (6 bases). Germline assignment: CDR1 MNHEY and CDR2 SMNVEV (reference sequence). Between the trimmed V and J ends, which lost 5 bases and 3 bases, there was a span of 14 bases. This CDR3 has 14 residues. The CDR3 reads CASSPAGTHYEQYF. DNA of the CDR3: TGTGCCAGCAGTCCCGCCGGGACTCACTACGAGCAGTACTTC.

The sample holds a few counts of this clone. The chain couples TRBV7-9 to TRBJ2-7, with TRBD2 identical over 8 bases. Germline CDR1 is SEHNR and CDR2 is FQNEAQ (reference sequence). The V segment lost 5 bases and the J segment 3 bases; nucleotides outside the gene matches: 9. This CDR3 comprises 15 residues. CDR3 in amino acids: CASSLEGGGLYEQYF. Here the CDR3 DNA reads TGTGCCAGCAGCCTTGAGGGCGGGGGGCTCTACGAGCAGTACTTC.

This clone was observed once. This chain connects TRBV29-1 to TRBJ1-1; possible D gene TRBD1, 5 bases. CDR1 and CDR2 from the germline V gene are SQVTM and ANQGSEA. This CDR3 is built from 13 residues. V lost 1 base and J lost 3, with 9 bases in between. CDR3 in amino acids: CSVEAGKDTEAFF. In DNA, the CDR3 is TGCAGCGTTGAAGCAGGGAAGGACACTGAAGCTTTCTTT.

V and J are TRBV5-1 and TRBJ1-2, with 9 bases lining up with TRBD1. CDR1 SGHRS and CDR2 YFSETQ come from the germline V gene. Unmatched junction bases numbered 7, after V lost 0 bases and J lost 10 bases. This CDR3 contains 14 residues. CDR3 amino acids: CASSLVRTGDDYTF. In nucleotides, the CDR3 is TGCGCCAGCAGCTTGGTCCGGACAGGGGATGACTACACCTTC.

The genes are TRBV7-6 and TRBJ1-1; D is uncertain. The CDR3 is made up of 14 amino acids. V was shortened by 5 bases and J by 3 bases, with 13 bases between the two germline ends. In germline, CDR1 is SGHVS, CDR2 FNYEAQ. For the CDR3, the DNA is TGTGCCAGCAGCCCCCCAGGTACTTACACTGAAGCTTTCTTT. This sequence encodes CASSPPGTYTEAFF.

This chain joins TRBV28 and TRBJ1-1, with 9 bases aligning to TRBD1. Trimming at V came to 5 bases and at J to 8 bases, leaving 15 bases not matched to a gene. The germline V gene has CDR1 MDHEN and CDR2 SYDVKM. This CDR3 has 16 amino acids. This CDR3 reads CASSAIFQQGANEAFF. DNA for the CDR3: TGTGCCAGCAGTGCCATTTTTCAACAGGGGGCAAACGAAGCTTTCTTT.

In the case of this clone: At one end, the junction sequence differs from germline, possibly due to a read error. The chain links TRBV7-9 to TRBJ2-5, with D tentatively TRBD1 (6 bases). The CDR3 is 16 residues long. CDR1 and CDR2 (germline): SEHNR, FQNEAQ (reference sequence). The CDR3 DNA sequence: TGTTCCAGCAGCCACCCCGGGACACCCATCCAGGAGACCCAGTACTTC. Protein product: CSSSHPGTPIQETQYF. Variable domain in full (rest from reference TRBV7-9 and TRBJ2-5): DTGVSQNPRHKITKRGQNVTFRCDPISEHNRLYWYRQTLGQGPEFLTYFQNEAQLEKSRLLSDRFSAERPKGSFSTLEIQRTEQGDSAMYLCSSSHPGTPIQETQYFGPGTRLLVL.

The gene calls are TRBV7-9 and TRBJ1-4; D is undetermined. Trimming cost V 8 bases and J 7 bases, with 14 bases left between them. This CDR3 has 13 amino acids. Germline V CDR1 and CDR2: SEHNR, FQNEAQ (reference sequence). The CDR3 nucleotides read TGTGCCAGCCACGACCTGTCGGGTGAAAAACTGTTTTTT. Amino acids: CASHDLSGEKLFF.

This chain links TRBV5-8 with TRBJ2-7, with TRBD2 matching over 9 bases. CDR3 length: 15 residues. V shed 4 bases and J 6 bases; nucleotides not matched to a gene: 11. Germline V gene data show CDR1 as SGHTS and CDR2 as YDEGEE. CDR3 DNA sequence: TGTGCCAGCAGCCCACACCAGGGACTAGCACCCGAGCAGTACTTC. Translated: CASSPHQGLAPEQYF.

The V and J genes are TRBV30 and TRBJ2-3; the D is unclear. The CDR3 length is 13 residues. The germline V gene has CDR1 GTSNPN and CDR2 SVGIG (reference sequence). The germline V and J ends were trimmed by 2 bases and 4 bases, with 10 bases remaining between them. This CDR3 is CAWSNVAADTQYF. The CDR3 nucleotides read TGTGCCTGGAGTAACGTGGCGGCAGATACGCAGTATTTT.

The gene calls are TRBV28 and TRBJ2-1; D is unresolved. From germline, CDR1 is MDHEN and CDR2 SYDVKM. The CDR3 is 11 residues long. V lost 5 bases and J lost 6, with 5 bases in between. CDR3 amino acids: CASSRLNEQFF. The DNA for the CDR3 is TGTGCCAGCAGTAGACTCAATGAGCAGTTCTTC.

This clone was detected once. The chain couples TRBV28 to TRBJ1-1; tentatively, D is TRBD1 (5 bases). This CDR3 has 12 residues. Germline assignment: CDR1 MDHEN and CDR2 SYDVKM. Trimming cost V 8 bases and J 7 bases, with 14 bases left between them. The DNA of the CDR3 is TGTGCCAGCCGATGGAGGGGCCGTGAAGCTTTCTTT. It encodes CASRWRGREAFF.

In DNA form, the CDR3 reads TGTGCCAGCAACTTAGGGAGGCAAGAGACCCAGTACTTC. The encoded protein is CASNLGRQETQYF. The rearrangement links TRBV28 to TRBJ2-5; D is perhaps TRBD2 (6 bases). The CDR3 sequence is 13 residues long. The germline V and J ends were trimmed by 7 bases and 2 bases, with 11 bases remaining between them. Germline CDR1 is MDHEN and CDR2 is SYDVKM.

The rearrangement joins TRBV9 to TRBJ2-4; 9 bases are shared with TRBD2. Germline V lookup: CDR1 SGDLS, CDR2 YYNGEE. V gave up 3 bases and J gave up 6 bases; unmatched junction bases: 10. This CDR3 spans 16 amino acids. The chain's CDR3 is CASSAPWREGRNIQYF. The CDR3 nucleotides read TGTGCCAGCAGCGCCCCGTGGCGGGAGGGGCGAAACATTCAGTACTTC.

The V call is TRBV21-1, the J call TRBJ2-5; TRBD1 is taken as the D call from the table, unchecked against the DNA. TRBV21-1 is a pseudogene. The CDR3 has 15 residues. Here the CDR3 DNA reads TGTGCCAGTAACCCGGACAGGGTCGTCGGAGAGACCCAGTACTTC. Translated, it gives CASNPDRVVGETQYF.